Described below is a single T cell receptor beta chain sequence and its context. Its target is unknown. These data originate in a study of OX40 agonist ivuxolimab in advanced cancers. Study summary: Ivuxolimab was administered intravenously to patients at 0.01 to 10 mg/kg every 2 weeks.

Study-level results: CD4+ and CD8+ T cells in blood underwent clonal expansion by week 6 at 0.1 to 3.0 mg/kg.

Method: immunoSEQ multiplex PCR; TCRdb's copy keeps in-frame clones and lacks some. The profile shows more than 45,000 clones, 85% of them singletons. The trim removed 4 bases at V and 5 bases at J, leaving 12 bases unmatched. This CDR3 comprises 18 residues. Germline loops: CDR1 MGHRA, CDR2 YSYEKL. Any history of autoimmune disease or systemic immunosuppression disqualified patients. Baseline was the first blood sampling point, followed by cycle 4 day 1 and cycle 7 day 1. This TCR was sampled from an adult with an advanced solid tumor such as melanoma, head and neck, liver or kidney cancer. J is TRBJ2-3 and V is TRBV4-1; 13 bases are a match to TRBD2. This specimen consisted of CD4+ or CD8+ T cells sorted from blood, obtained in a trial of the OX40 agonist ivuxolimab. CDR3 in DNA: TGCGCCAGCAGCCGTTCCCCCGGACTAGCGGGAGTCTTAGATACGCAGTATTTT. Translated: CASSRSPGLAGVLDTQYF.